The 26 T cell receptor beta chains listed next were all sequenced from one sample in a study of beta chain features in type 1 diabetes. Expressed TCRB transcripts were sequenced, since all the RNA that had been isolated was reverse transcribed. Sequenced by immunoSEQ multiplex PCR; TCRdb stores in-frame clones only, minus some. The table records 300,000 or so clones, about 14% of them present only once. Study-wide results and caveats: All four CD4+ subsets from Type 1 diabetes patients carried moderately but significantly shorter TCRB CDR3s.

The antigens for these receptors are not known. The specimen was naive CD4+ T cells from blood. These receptors all come from a woman under 30 with type 1 diabetes.

This clone was seen only a few times. J is TRBJ2-2 and V is TRBV12-5, with 10 bases lining up with TRBD2. The J segment lost 6 bases and the V segment lost 5 bases, leaving 12 bases of the junction unmatched. Germline assignment: CDR1 LGHNT and CDR2 FRNRAP. This CDR3 comprises 17 residues. The CDR3 loop reads CASGLGGSGRHPGELFF. The DNA for the CDR3 is TGTGCTAGTGGTCTGGGCGGTAGCGGGAGGCACCCCGGGGAGCTGTTTTTT.

V and J are TRBV9 and TRBJ2-1, with 7 bases that match TRBD1. V was clipped by 1 base and J by 5 bases; unmatched bases: 3. Germline V gene data show CDR1 as SGDLS and CDR2 as YYNGEE. This CDR3 has 14 residues. The CDR3 region is CASSVLGTDNEQFF. The CDR3 coding sequence is TGTGCCAGCAGCGTACTGGGGACAGACAATGAGCAGTTCTTC.

This chain connects TRBV7-2 to TRBJ2-3; 13 bases agree with TRBD2. Looked up from germline, CDR1 is SGHTA and CDR2 is FQGNSA. The V gene end was trimmed by 4 bases and the J gene end by 10 bases; junction bases not matched to a gene: 11. The CDR3 totals 16 residues. CDR3 region: CASSSSGTSGMVSQYF. The CDR3, as DNA: TGTGCCAGCAGCTCCTCGGGGACTAGCGGGATGGTATCGCAGTATTTT. The full variable domain, rest sourced from reference TRBV7-2 and TRBJ2-3, is GAGVSQSPSNKVTEKGKDVELRCDPISGHTALYWYRQSLGQGLEFLIYFQGNSAPDKSGLPSDRFSAERTGGSVSTLTIQRTQQEDSAVYLCASSSSGTSGMVSQYFGPGTRLTVL.

This clone came up a few times. This rearrangement joins TRBV27 to TRBJ1-2; D is unclear. The V gene's germline CDR1 is MNHEY and CDR2 SMNVEV (reference sequence). Trimming took off 6 bases at V and 4 bases at J, with 15 bases between the two ends. The CDR3 consists of 14 residues. The CDR3 region is CASSRQQIPYGYTF. In nucleotides, the CDR3 is TGTGCCAGCAGCCGACAACAGATCCCCTATGGCTACACCTTC.

This clone has more than one count but fewer than ten. V is TRBV6-1 and J is TRBJ1-5; D perhaps matches TRBD1 (5 bases). The ends were cut back, 4 bases at V and 7 bases at J, with 20 bases in the middle. The CDR3 loop spans 16 amino acids. Germline CDR1 is MNHNS and CDR2 is SASEGT. In DNA form, the CDR3 reads TGTGCCAGCAGTGCCCGGGACGGAGGGACTCGCCAGCCCCAGCATTTT. Translation: CASSARDGGTRQPQHF.

The CDR3 DNA is TGTGCCAGCAGCGTAGGGGGGGAGCCTGGTATGGAGCAGTTCTTC. This translates into CASSVGGEPGMEQFF. V and J are TRBV9 and TRBJ2-1; TRBD2 might be the D (6 bases). V was shortened by 0 bases and J by 10 bases, with 17 bases between the two germline ends. The CDR3 runs to 15 residues. CDR1 is SGDLS, CDR2 YYNGEE, per germline.

This clone was observed a few times. The gene calls are TRBV5-4 and TRBJ2-1, with TRBD2 identical over 12 bases. The CDR3 is 15 residues long. J lost 8 bases, V lost 0 bases, and 3 bases had no gene match. The V gene's germline CDR1 is SGHNT and CDR2 YYREEE (reference sequence). The CDR3 sequence: CASSLETSGSHEQFF. The CDR3 DNA reads TGTGCCAGCAGCTTGGAGACTAGCGGGAGCCATGAGCAGTTCTTC.

This clone was seen only a few times. The rearrangement uses TRBV30 and TRBJ2-7, with D possibly TRBD2 on 5 matching bases. V was trimmed by 0 bases and J by 3 bases, leaving 9 bases between them. This CDR3 has 13 amino acids. Germline CDR1 reads GTSNPN; CDR2 reads SVGIG (reference sequence). DNA of the CDR3: TGTGCCTGGAGTGTACAACTAGGCTACGAGCAGTACGTC. Translating gives CAWSVQLGYEQYV.

The chain is built from TRBV6-6 and TRBJ2-7, with a weak D call TRBD1 (6 bases). Germline V gives CDR1 MNHNY, CDR2 SVGAGI (reference sequence). The V gene lost 7 bases and the J gene lost 2 bases, with 15 bases spanning the gap. This CDR3 is built from 14 residues. CDR3 sequence: CASTEQGYTYEQYF. In nucleotides, the CDR3 is TGTGCCAGCACCGAACAGGGCTACACCTACGAGCAGTACTTC.

This clone has a handful of counts. The chain uses TRBV7-9 and TRBJ1-2; TRBD1 matches 7 bases. V gave up 5 bases and J gave up 0 bases; unmatched junction bases: 3. CDR3 length: 14 residues. Germline lookup yields CDR1 SEHNR and CDR2 FQNEAQ (reference sequence). The CDR3 spells CASSPGQPNYGYTF. The CDR3, as DNA: TGTGCCAGCAGCCCGGGACAGCCTAACTATGGCTACACCTTC.

This clone has a handful of counts. This rearrangement joins TRBV7-3 to TRBJ1-1; D may be TRBD1 (6 bases). The CDR3 length is 13 residues. V lost 3 bases, J lost 5 bases, and 10 bases lay in between. Germline V gene lookup returns CDR1 SGHTA and CDR2 FQGTGA. In nucleotides, the CDR3 is TGTGCCAGCAGCTTGACAGGTCGGACTGAAGCTTTCTTT. Translating it yields CASSLTGRTEAFF.

This clone was found a few times. The chain links TRBV27 to TRBJ2-4; TRBD2 is a possible D gene (6 bases). The V gene lost 3 bases and the J gene lost 9 bases, with 24 bases spanning the gap. The CDR3 contains 17 residues. Germline CDR1 reads MNHEY; CDR2 reads SMNVEV (reference sequence). The CDR3 is CASSFSRDPGRETIQYF. The CDR3 DNA follows: TGTGCCAGCAGTTTTTCCCGGGACCCCGGGAGAGAAACCATTCAGTACTTC.

The chain combines TRBV5-1 with TRBJ2-2; TRBD2 matches 7 bases. Trimming removed 0 bases from V and 4 bases from J; junction bases left unmatched: 6. The CDR3 has 16 residues. Germline-derived CDR1 and CDR2 are SGHRS and YFSETQ. CDR3 bases: TGCGCCAGCAGCTTGGCGGCACTAGCGCTCACCGGGGAGCTGTTTTTT. Residues: CASSLAALALTGELFF.

This clone has more than one count but fewer than ten. CDR3 coding DNA: TGCAGCGTTGAAGGGCCGCCAGATACGCAGTATTTT. Its protein product is CSVEGPPDTQYF. The chain links TRBV29-1 to TRBJ2-3; no definite D call. V was trimmed by 1 base and J by 4 bases, leaving 6 bases between them. The CDR3 covers 12 residues. Germline V gene sequence: CDR1 SQVTM, CDR2 ANQGSEA.

The chain combines TRBV4-3 with TRBJ1-2, with TRBD1 identical over 9 bases. The CDR3 covers 14 residues. V lost 5 bases, J lost 7 bases, and 8 bases stayed unmatched. The V gene's germline CDR1 is LGHNA and CDR2 YSLEER. The CDR3 nucleotides are TGCGCCAGCAGCGCTATGGGACAGGGTAGTGGCTACACCTTC. As protein: CASSAMGQGSGYTF.

This clone turned up a few times. This chain joins TRBV23-1 and TRBJ2-1; D is ambiguous. TRBV23-1 is sorted into the ORF group, with uncertain function. The length of the CDR3 is 18 residues. V lost 1 base and J 0 bases, leaving 16 bases between the germline ends. CDR3 residues: CASSQFCLSSSSYNEQFF. The DNA of the CDR3 is TGCGCCAGCAGTCAATTTTGCCTTTCATCGAGCTCCTACAATGAGCAGTTCTTC.

The chain couples TRBV9 to TRBJ1-2; weak D call: TRBD1 (6 bases). Germline V gene sequence: CDR1 SGDLS, CDR2 YYNGEE. The CDR3 covers 14 residues. V lost 0 bases and J 3 bases, leaving 9 bases between the germline ends. The CDR3 DNA follows: TGTGCCAGCAGCGTAGCTGGGGGCGACTATGGCTACACCTTC. This encodes CASSVAGGDYGYTF.

A few counts support this clone. The chain uses TRBV29-1 and TRBJ2-1, with TRBD2 matching 10 bases. The V gene end was trimmed by 8 bases and the J gene end by 8 bases; junction bases not matched to a gene: 6. The CDR3 length is 12 residues. Germline V gene data show CDR1 as SQVTM and CDR2 as ANQGSEA. The DNA of the CDR3 is TGCAGCCTTAGCGGGAGGCTAGATGAGCAGTTCTTC. Amino acids: CSLSGRLDEQFF.

This clone has only a few counts. The J gene is TRBJ2-5, the V gene TRBV28; no clear D. V dropped 1 base and J dropped 3 bases, with 3 bases sitting between them. The CDR3 has 12 amino acids. Germline loops: CDR1 MDHEN, CDR2 SYDVKM. This CDR3 is CASSLSKETQYF. In nucleotides, the CDR3 is TGTGCCAGCAGTTTATCTAAAGAGACCCAGTACTTC.

There are a few counts of this clone. The V gene is TRBV11-2, the J gene TRBJ1-2; 8 bases align to TRBD1. With 6 bases clipped from V and 4 bases from J, the junction kept 7 bases outside the gene matches. The germline CDR1 and CDR2 sequences are SGHAT and FQNNGV. CDR3 length: 14 residues. The CDR3 DNA reads as TGTGCCAGCAGACCTCAGGGGGCGGCCTATGGCTACACCTTC. Translation gives CASRPQGAAYGYTF.

Of note for this clone: At one of its ends the junction is not consistent with the germline gene, which may arise from a read error. This chain joins TRBV7-9 and TRBJ2-7; D remains ambiguous. The CDR3 consists of 10 residues. Germline V CDR1 and CDR2: SEHNR, FQNEAQ (reference sequence). CDR3 sequence reads: CASSLERLSF. In DNA form, the CDR3 reads TGTGCCAGCAGCTTAGAGAGGCTCTCCTTC.

The chain combines TRBV5-4 with TRBJ2-3; D is perhaps TRBD2 (6 bases). Trimming shortened V by 1 base and J by 1 base, and 13 bases separated the two germline ends. Germline-derived CDR1 and CDR2 are SGHNT and YYREEE (reference sequence). This CDR3 has 16 amino acids. The CDR3 DNA reads as TGTGCCAGCAGCTTGTTCGTCGGGGGTCGCACAGATACGCAGTATTTT. Its translation is CASSLFVGGRTDTQYF.

The CDR3 here is CASVYGYTF. CDR3 DNA sequence: TGTGCCAGCGTATATGGCTACACCTTC. The chain has TRBV9 and TRBJ1-2, with D hard to call. This CDR3 comprises 9 residues. V was clipped by 7 bases and J by 5 bases, with 3 bases between them. Germline values: CDR1 SGDLS, CDR2 YYNGEE.

V is TRBV2 and J is TRBJ2-2; D ambiguous. Deletions cut 4 bases from V and 0 bases from J, with 9 bases between. Germline V gene lookup returns CDR1 SNHLY and CDR2 FYNNEI. The CDR3 has 15 residues. DNA of the CDR3: TGTGCCAGCAGTGTGACACCTACGAACACCGGGGAGCTGTTTTTT. This gives the protein CASSVTPTNTGELFF.

The CDR3 protein is CASSLNRIAGTGELFF. CDR3 DNA: TGCGCCAGCAGCTTAAACCGTATCGCGGGGACCGGGGAGCTGTTTTTT. The gene calls are TRBV5-1 and TRBJ2-2; D perhaps matches TRBD2 (6 bases). Germline-derived CDR1 and CDR2 are SGHRS and YFSETQ. There are 16 residues in the CDR3. The germline V and J ends were trimmed by 2 bases and 5 bases, with 16 bases remaining between them.

This clone was seen a handful of times. V is TRBV5-1 and J is TRBJ2-2; 7 nucleotides agree with TRBD1. This CDR3 contains 14 residues. V was pared by 4 bases and J by 6 bases, with 6 bases of the junction left unmatched. Germline V CDR1 and CDR2: SGHRS, YFSETQ. DNA for the CDR3: TGCGCCAGCAGCCTGGGACAGACGTCCGGGGAGCTGTTTTTT. Its translation is CASSLGQTSGELFF.